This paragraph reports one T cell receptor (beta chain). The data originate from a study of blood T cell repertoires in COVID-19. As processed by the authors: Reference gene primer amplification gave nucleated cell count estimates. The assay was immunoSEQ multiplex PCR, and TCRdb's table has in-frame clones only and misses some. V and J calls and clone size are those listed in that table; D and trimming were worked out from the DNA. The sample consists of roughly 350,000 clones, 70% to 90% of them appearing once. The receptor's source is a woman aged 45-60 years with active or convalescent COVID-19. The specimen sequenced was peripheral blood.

This chain's CDR3 is CASSPLPGGELFF. Written as DNA, the CDR3 is TGTGCCAGCTCACCACTTCCCGGCGGGGAGCTGTTTTTT. The chain carries TRBV18 and TRBJ2-2; D is uncertain. The CDR3 has 13 amino acids. Deletions cut 1 base from V and 7 bases from J, with 7 bases between. Germline CDR1 KGHSH, CDR2 LQKENI.